This T cell receptor beta chain came from a study of spatial heterogeneity in lung cancer. The length of the CDR3 is 17 residues. Trimming left V 1 base short and J 3 bases short, with 18 bases between. Germline V gene lookup returns CDR1 LGHNA and CDR2 YNFKEQ. TCRdb reprocessed the 5' RACE reads via MiXCR and lists one record per CDR3 protein. This sample yields 40,000 or so distinct CDR3 sequences, of which around 3.1% are seen a single time; 35% to 40% belongs to the top ten. The time point denotes: sample taken at primary tumor resection. This clonotype has a count of ten or more. Sequencing used normal lung tissue next to the tumor, obtained at surgery. The chain recombines TRBV4-2 with TRBJ1-1; D is unclear. The sequence derives from a male donor with early-stage non-small cell lung cancer. The CDR3 nucleotides are TGTGCCAGCAGCCAAGTCGTTCGGCTTGGGCTGGACACTGAAGCTTTCTTT. It codes for CASSQVVRLGLDTEAFF.